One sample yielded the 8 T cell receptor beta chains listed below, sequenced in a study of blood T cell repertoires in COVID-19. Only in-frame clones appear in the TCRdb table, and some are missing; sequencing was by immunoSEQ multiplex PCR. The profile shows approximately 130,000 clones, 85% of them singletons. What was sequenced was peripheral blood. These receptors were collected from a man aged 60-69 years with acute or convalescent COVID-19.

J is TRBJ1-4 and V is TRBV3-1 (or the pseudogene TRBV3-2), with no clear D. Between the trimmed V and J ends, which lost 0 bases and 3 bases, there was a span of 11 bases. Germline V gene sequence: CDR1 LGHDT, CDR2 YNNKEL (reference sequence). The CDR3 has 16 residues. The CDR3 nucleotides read TGTGCCAGCAGCCAAGAACAGCTATCGCCTAATGAAAAACTGTTTTTT. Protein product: CASSQEQLSPNEKLFF.

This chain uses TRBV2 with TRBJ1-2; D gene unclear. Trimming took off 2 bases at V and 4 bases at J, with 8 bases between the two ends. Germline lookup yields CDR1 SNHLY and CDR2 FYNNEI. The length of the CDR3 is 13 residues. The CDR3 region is CASSERFVYGYTF. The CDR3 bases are TGTGCCAGCAGTGAACGGTTCGTCTATGGCTACACCTTC.

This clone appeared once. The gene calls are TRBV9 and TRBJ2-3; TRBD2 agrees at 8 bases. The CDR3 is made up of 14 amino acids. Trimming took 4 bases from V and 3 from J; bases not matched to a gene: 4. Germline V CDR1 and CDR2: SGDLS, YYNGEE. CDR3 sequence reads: CASSPSGRTDTQYF. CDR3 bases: TGTGCCAGCAGCCCAAGCGGGAGAACAGATACGCAGTATTTT.

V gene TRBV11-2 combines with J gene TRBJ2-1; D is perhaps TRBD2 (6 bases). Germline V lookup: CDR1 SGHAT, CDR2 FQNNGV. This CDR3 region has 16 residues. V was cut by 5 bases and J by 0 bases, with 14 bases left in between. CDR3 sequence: CASSPPAGRSYNEQFF. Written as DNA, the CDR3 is TGTGCCAGCAGCCCCCCCGCGGGGCGCTCCTACAATGAGCAGTTCTTC. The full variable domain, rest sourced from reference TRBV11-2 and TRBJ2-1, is EAGVAQSPRYKIIEKRQSVAFWCNPISGHATLYWYQQILGQGPKLLIQFQNNGVVDDSQLPKDRFSAERLKGVDSTLKIQPAKLEDSAVYLCASSPPAGRSYNEQFFGPGTRLTVL.

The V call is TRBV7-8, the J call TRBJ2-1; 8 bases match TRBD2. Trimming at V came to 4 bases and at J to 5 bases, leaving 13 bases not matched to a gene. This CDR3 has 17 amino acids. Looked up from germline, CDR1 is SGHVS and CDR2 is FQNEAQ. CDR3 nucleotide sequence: TGTGCCAGCAGCTCTAGACCCGGGACTAGTAACCACAATGAGCAGTTCTTC. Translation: CASSSRPGTSNHNEQFF.

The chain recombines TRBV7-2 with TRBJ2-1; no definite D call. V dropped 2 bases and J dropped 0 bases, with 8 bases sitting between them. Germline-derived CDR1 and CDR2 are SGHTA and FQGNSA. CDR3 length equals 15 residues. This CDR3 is CASSLMPSSYNEQFF. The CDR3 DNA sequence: TGTGCCAGCAGCTTAATGCCGAGCTCCTACAATGAGCAGTTCTTC.

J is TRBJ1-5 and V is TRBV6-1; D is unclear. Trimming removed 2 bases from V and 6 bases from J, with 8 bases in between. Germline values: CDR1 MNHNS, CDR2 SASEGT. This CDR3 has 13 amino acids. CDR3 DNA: TGTGCCAGCAGTGAATGGGGAGCTCAGCCCCAGCATTTT. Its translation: CASSEWGAQPQHF.

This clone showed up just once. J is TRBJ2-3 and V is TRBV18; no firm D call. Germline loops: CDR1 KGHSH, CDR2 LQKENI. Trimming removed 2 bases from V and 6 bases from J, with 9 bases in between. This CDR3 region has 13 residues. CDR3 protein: CASSPAVGDTQYF. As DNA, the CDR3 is TGTGCCAGCTCACCAGCGGTTGGGGATACGCAGTATTTT.